What follows are 9 T cell receptor beta chains derived from one specimen sequenced in a study of T cell changes during pregnancy in multiple sclerosis. Measured with immunoSEQ multiplex PCR; TCRdb has only the in-frame clones, and not every one. The data contain some 26,000 clones, around 90% of them singletons. The sequencing here drew on CD4+ T cells from peripheral blood mononuclear cells, taken in the first trimester of pregnancy. Receptors originate from a female donor in good health, enrolled as a control in a pregnancy study.

The chain joins TRBV30 to TRBJ2-5, with 7 bases matching TRBD2. This CDR3 has 12 amino acids. CDR1 and CDR2 from the germline V gene are GTSNPN and SVGIG (reference sequence). Losses at the gene ends were 0 bases for V and 7 bases for J; bases not matched to a gene: 2. In nucleotides, the CDR3 is TGTGCCTGGAGTGTAACGGGGGGGACCCAGTACTTC. Its protein is CAWSVTGGTQYF.

The V and J genes are TRBV5-1 and TRBJ2-2; D remains unclear. This CDR3 spans 12 amino acids. V shed 0 bases and J shed 6 bases, with 3 bases lying between them. The V gene's germline CDR1 is SGHRS and CDR2 YFSETQ. CDR3 loop: CASSLASGELFF. CDR3 bases: TGCGCCAGCAGCTTGGCTTCCGGGGAGCTGTTTTTT.

CDR3 protein: CASSSGSGNTIYF. In DNA, the CDR3 is TGTGCCAGCAGTTCAGGGTCTGGAAACACCATATATTTT. V and J are TRBV28 and TRBJ1-3; perhaps TRBD1 as D (5 bases). V lost 4 bases, J lost 1 base, and 5 bases lay in between. Germline values: CDR1 MDHEN, CDR2 SYDVKM. The CDR3 has 13 amino acids.

This chain connects TRBV12-5 to TRBJ2-5, with 10 bases that match TRBD2. Germline assignment: CDR1 LGHNT and CDR2 FRNRAP. The CDR3 is 15 residues long. Trimming took 7 bases from V and 0 from J; bases not matched to a gene: 5. As DNA, the CDR3 is TGTGCTAGTGCTGAGACTAGCGGGTACCAAGAGACCCAGTACTTC. Translated, it gives CASAETSGYQETQYF.

J is TRBJ1-6 and V is TRBV19; D might be TRBD1 (5 bases). From germline, CDR1 is LNHDA and CDR2 SQIVND (reference sequence). The V end was cut by 7 bases, the J end by 10 bases, with 17 bases between. CDR3 size: 14 residues. The CDR3 DNA reads as TGTGCCAGTATGGCAGTCGGACAATGGTCACCCCTCCACTTT. Protein product: CASMAVGQWSPLHF.

This clone showed up just once. The rearrangement links TRBV27 to TRBJ1-4; possible D gene TRBD1, 5 bases. Trimming cost V 4 bases and J 5 bases, with 17 bases left between them. CDR1 MNHEY and CDR2 SMNVEV come from the germline V gene (reference sequence). This CDR3 spans 16 amino acids. The CDR3 reads CASSSFLRGKNEKLFF. The DNA of the CDR3 is TGTGCCAGCAGTTCTTTCCTTAGGGGCAAGAATGAAAAACTGTTTTTT.

This CDR3 reads CSVVGGAIDTQYF. The CDR3 DNA sequence: TGCAGCGTTGTCGGGGGGGCTATAGATACGCAGTATTTT. The V call is TRBV29-1, the J call TRBJ2-3; 8 bases are shared with TRBD2. This CDR3 contains 13 residues. Trimming cost V 4 bases and J 5 bases; bases outside gene matches: 5. Germline CDR1 SQVTM, CDR2 ANQGSEA.

The gene calls are TRBV7-2 and TRBJ2-7; possible D gene TRBD2, 5 bases. The CDR3 consists of 15 residues. In germline, CDR1 is SGHTA, CDR2 FQGNSA. Trimming cost V 6 bases and J 2 bases, with 17 bases left between them. CDR3 bases: TGTGCCAGCAGAGGGTCTTCGGAGGTCACCTACGAGCAGTACTTC. The encoded protein is CASRGSSEVTYEQYF.

The chain couples TRBV19 to TRBJ1-6; 7 bases map to TRBD1. CDR1 is LNHDA, CDR2 SQIVND, per germline (reference sequence). The CDR3 totals 14 residues. The V segment lost 3 bases and the J segment 8 bases; nucleotides outside the gene matches: 4. The CDR3 nucleotides read TGTGCCAGTAGTATCAGGGGGAATGATTCACCCCTCCACTTT. It specifies CASSIRGNDSPLHF.